This T cell receptor beta chain was captured in a study of blood T cell repertoires in COVID-19. Study background: PBMCs, B-cell-depleted T cells, or T cells were the source of the cDNA or gDNA that made up the material.

The CDR3 sequence is 16 residues long. Germline assignment: CDR1 SGHVS and CDR2 FNYEAQ. The J segment lost 3 bases and the V segment lost 5 bases, leaving 5 bases of the junction unmatched. This clone was found once. Using immunoSEQ multiplex PCR, the repertoire was profiled, and TCRdb retains in-frame clones only, with some absent. The sample has approximately 230,000 clones, approximately 89% seen once. The clonotype originates from a woman under 40 with COVID-19, enrolled during active disease. The rearrangement links TRBV7-6 to TRBJ2-2; 11 bases are shared with TRBD2. Sequenced: peripheral blood. The CDR3 loop is CASSPSGGTYTGELFF. CDR3 sequence (DNA): TGTGCCAGCAGCCCTAGCGGGGGGACCTACACCGGGGAGCTGTTTTTT.